A single sample is the source of the 17 T cell receptor beta chains below, sequenced in a study of blood T cell repertoires in COVID-19. Here immunoSEQ multiplex PCR was the method, and the copy in TCRdb shows in-frame clones only, minus some. Of around 200,000 clones listed, under 85% are singletons. Sequences were obtained from peripheral blood. All receptors derive from a woman in her 30s with COVID-19, enrolled during active disease.

This sequence joins TRBV19 and TRBJ1-6; TRBD1 aligns across 7 bases. This CDR3 is built from 13 residues. Trimming removed 8 bases from V and 5 bases from J; junction bases left unmatched: 3. Germline CDR1 reads LNHDA; CDR2 reads SQIVND (reference sequence). The CDR3 nucleotides are TGTGCCAGTTCTGACAGGGATAATTCACCCCTCCACTTT. Its protein is CASSDRDNSPLHF. The full variable domain, rest sourced from reference TRBV19 and TRBJ1-6, is DGGITQSPKYLFRKEGQNVTLSCEQNLNHDAMYWYRQDPGQGLRLIYYSQIVNDFQKGDIAEGYSVSREKKESFPLTVTSAQKNPTAFYLCASSDRDNSPLHFGNGTRLTVT.

The J gene is TRBJ1-1, the V gene TRBV6-6; D is possibly TRBD1 (6 bases). The CDR3 has 15 residues. Germline V CDR1 and CDR2: MNHNY, SVGAGI (reference sequence). V was clipped by 2 bases and J by 2 bases, with 12 bases between them. As DNA, the CDR3 is TGTGCCAGCAGTTACCGGGGACACAGAAACACTGAAGCTTTCTTT. Residues: CASSYRGHRNTEAFF.

In this sample, this clone turned up a few times. The chain employs TRBV7-9 and TRBJ1-4; 10 bases line up with TRBD1. CDR1 is SEHNR, CDR2 FQNEAQ, per germline (reference sequence). Unmatched junction bases numbered 8, after V lost 5 bases and J lost 8 bases. CDR3 length equals 15 residues. CDR3 DNA sequence: TGTGCCAGCAGCCCGCCCGGGACAGGGGTAGAAAAACTGTTTTTT. Its protein product is CASSPPGTGVEKLFF.

This chain connects TRBV27 to TRBJ1-2, with 12 nucleotides matching TRBD1. Germline V CDR1 and CDR2: MNHEY, SMNVEV (reference sequence). The trim removed 4 bases at V and 7 bases at J, leaving 4 bases unmatched. The CDR3 sequence is 14 residues long. The CDR3 DNA reads TGTGCCAGCAGTTGGGACAGGGGGCGCGGTGGCTACACCTTC. This codes for CASSWDRGRGGYTF.

The chain uses TRBV7-9 and TRBJ2-1; 16 bases are a match to TRBD2. Germline V CDR1 and CDR2: SEHNR, FQNEAQ (reference sequence). This CDR3 comprises 18 residues. V gave up 4 bases and J gave up 0 bases; unmatched junction bases: 3. This chain's CDR3 is CASSSGLAGGRSYNEQFF. In nucleotides, the CDR3 is TGTGCCAGCAGCTCGGGACTAGCGGGAGGGCGCTCCTACAATGAGCAGTTCTTC.

The V gene is TRBV11-1, the J gene TRBJ2-3, with TRBD2 matching over 9 bases. CDR1 is SGHAT and CDR2 is FQDESV in the germline V gene (reference sequence). V lost 1 base to trimming and J lost 5 bases; unmatched junction nucleotides: 7. The CDR3 consists of 16 residues. The chain's CDR3 is CASSLGAGGPEDTQYF. CDR3 bases: TGTGCCAGCAGCTTAGGGGCGGGGGGGCCTGAAGATACGCAGTATTTT.

The chain links TRBV10-3 to TRBJ1-6, with 9 bases that match TRBD1. CDR3 length: 13 amino acids. Trimming cost V 10 bases and J 5 bases; bases outside gene matches: 3. Germline V gives CDR1 ENHRY, CDR2 SYGVKD. The DNA for the CDR3 is TGTGCCACCCGACAGGGGGATAATTCACCCCTCCACTTT. Translation gives CATRQGDNSPLHF.

The chain links TRBV19 to TRBJ2-3, with D perhaps matching TRBD1 (5 bases). CDR3 length equals 12 residues. The germline V gene encodes CDR1 LNHDA and CDR2 SQIVND (reference sequence). V was cut by 3 bases and J by 14 bases, with 15 bases left in between. CDR3 residues: CASSIGMSGRYF. CDR3 coding DNA: TGTGCCAGTAGTATCGGCATGTCAGGGCGGTATTTT.

The rearrangement joins TRBV6-5 to TRBJ2-3; D is unclear. The CDR3 totals 14 residues. Trimming pared 7 bases from V and 1 base from J, leaving 12 bases between. Germline CDR1 reads MNHEY; CDR2 reads SVGAGI. The CDR3 spells CASILLMGTDTQYF. The CDR3, as DNA: TGTGCCAGCATTCTACTAATGGGCACAGATACGCAGTATTTT.

J is TRBJ2-7 and V is TRBV27; 10 bases agree with TRBD1. V dropped 1 base and J dropped 4; count of bases not matched to a gene: 10. Per germline, CDR1 MNHEY and CDR2 SMNVEV (reference sequence). CDR3 length: 17 amino acids. The chain's CDR3 is CASSLWAPGQGRYEQYF. CDR3 in DNA: TGTGCCAGCAGTTTATGGGCCCCGGGACAGGGGAGGTACGAGCAGTACTTC.

V usage is TRBV19 and J usage is TRBJ2-7; 7 nucleotides match TRBD2. After removal of 3 bases from V and 7 bases from J, the junction contained 9 bases not matched to a gene. Germline loops: CDR1 LNHDA, CDR2 SQIVND (reference sequence). The CDR3 contains 14 residues. The CDR3: CASSIRDYGQEQYF. The CDR3 DNA reads TGTGCCAGTAGTATTAGGGACTACGGACAAGAGCAGTACTTC.

This sequence joins TRBV2 and TRBJ1-1; D not certain. The CDR3 sequence is 12 residues long. Deletions cut 0 bases from V and 11 bases from J, with 10 bases between. The germline V gene has CDR1 SNHLY and CDR2 FYNNEI. CDR3 coding DNA: TGTGCCAGCAGTGAAGCGAGCCGGAGGGCTTTCTTT. It translates to CASSEASRRAFF.

CDR3 nucleotides: TGTGCCAGCAGCCCTTCGGGAGTAACTGGAAACACCATATATTTT. Protein sequence: CASSPSGVTGNTIYF. The V and J genes are TRBV9 and TRBJ1-3; D is unresolved. The CDR3 has 15 amino acids. Germline CDR1 is SGDLS and CDR2 is YYNGEE. V lost 4 bases, J lost 2 bases, and 13 bases lay in between.

This clone was detected only once. The CDR3 coding sequence is TGTGCCAGTCTCGGACAGGCCACTGAAGCTTTCTTT. This translates into CASLGQATEAFF. The chain is built from TRBV19 and TRBJ1-1, with 7 positions matching TRBD1. This CDR3 contains 12 residues. Germline-derived CDR1 and CDR2 are LNHDA and SQIVND (reference sequence). Trimming removed 8 bases from V and 4 bases from J; junction bases left unmatched: 4.

The rearrangement uses TRBV4-3 and TRBJ2-1; possible D gene TRBD2, 6 bases. Germline V lookup: CDR1 LGHNA, CDR2 YSLEER. CDR3 size: 17 residues. Trimming took 2 bases from V and 2 from J, leaving 16 bases between them. In DNA form, the CDR3 reads TGCGCCAGCAGCCAAAGCCTCGGGACTTCCCCCTACAATGAGCAGTTCTTC. It yields the protein CASSQSLGTSPYNEQFF.

The rearrangement joins TRBV12-3 or TRBV12-4 to TRBJ2-5; the match to TRBD1 covers 7 bases. V lost 5 bases and J lost 3; bases outside the gene matches: 3. This CDR3 contains 13 residues. CDR3 amino acids: CASSAGTEETQYF. CDR3 nucleotides: TGTGCCAGCAGTGCCGGGACAGAAGAGACCCAGTACTTC.

The rearrangement links TRBV6-6 to TRBJ1-1; D perhaps matches TRBD1 (6 bases). Germline loops: CDR1 MNHNY, CDR2 SVGAGI (reference sequence). With 4 bases removed from V and 1 base from J, the gap between germline ends came to 10 bases. The CDR3 consists of 14 residues. This chain's CDR3 is CASSLTGQNTEAFF. The CDR3 bases are TGTGCCAGCAGTTTGACAGGTCAGAACACTGAAGCTTTCTTT.